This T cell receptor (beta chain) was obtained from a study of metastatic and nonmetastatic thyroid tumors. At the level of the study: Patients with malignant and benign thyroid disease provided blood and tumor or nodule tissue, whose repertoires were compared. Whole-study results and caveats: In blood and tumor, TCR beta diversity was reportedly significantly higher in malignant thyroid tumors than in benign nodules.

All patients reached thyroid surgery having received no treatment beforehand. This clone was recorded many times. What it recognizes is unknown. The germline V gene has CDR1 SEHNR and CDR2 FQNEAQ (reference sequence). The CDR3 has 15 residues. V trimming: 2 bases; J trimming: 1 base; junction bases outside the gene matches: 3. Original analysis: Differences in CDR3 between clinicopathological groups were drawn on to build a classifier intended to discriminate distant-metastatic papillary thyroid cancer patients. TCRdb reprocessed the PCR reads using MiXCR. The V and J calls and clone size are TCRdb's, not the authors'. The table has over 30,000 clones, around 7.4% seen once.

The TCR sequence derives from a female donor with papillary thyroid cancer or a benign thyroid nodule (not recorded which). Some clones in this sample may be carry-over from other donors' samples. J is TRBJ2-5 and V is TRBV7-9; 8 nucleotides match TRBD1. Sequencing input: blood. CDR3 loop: CASSLLGQGQETQYF. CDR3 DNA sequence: TGTGCCAGCAGCTTACTAGGACAGGGCCAAGAGACCCAGTACTTC.